This T cell receptor (beta chain) was documented in a study of OX40 agonist ivuxolimab in advanced cancers. TCRdb's table, derived via immunoSEQ multiplex PCR, lists solely in-frame clones and lacks some. The sample yields about 94,000 clones, roughly 84% seen once. Trimming at V came to 7 bases and at J to 1 base, leaving 3 bases not matched to a gene. The CDR3 totals 14 residues. Looked up from germline, CDR1 is LNHDA and CDR2 is SQIVND (reference sequence). The sequences come from CD4+ or CD8+ T cells sorted from blood, collected in a trial of the OX40 agonist ivuxolimab. V and J are TRBV19 and TRBJ2-2, with 7 bases identical to TRBD1. This clonotype was obtained from an adult with an advanced solid tumor such as melanoma, head and neck, liver or kidney cancer. The DNA for the CDR3 is TGTGCCAGTAAAAGGACAGGGAACACCGGGGAGCTGTTTTTT. This translates into CASKRTGNTGELFF.